The 26 T cell receptor beta chains in this list originate from one sample, sequenced in a study of T cell repertoires in cytomegalovirus infection. For these receptors, no antigen is known. TCRdb passed the reads through MiXCR, listing each CDR3 protein once. Of some 940,000 distinct CDR3 sequences in the sample, around 30% were seen once. This specimen consisted of cultured CD8+ T cells from PBMCs, obtained from culture after CMV antigen stimulation. Receptors originate from a human donor in good health (CMV status not recorded). Some clones in this sample may be carry-over from other donors' samples.

J is TRBJ2-1 and V is TRBV12-3 or TRBV12-4; 14 nucleotides line up with TRBD2. This CDR3 region has 15 residues. V trimming: 3 bases; J trimming: 13 bases; junction bases outside the gene matches: 8. CDR3 amino acids: CASSFGTSGGYGQFF. CDR3 in DNA: TGTGCCAGCAGTTTCGGGACTAGCGGGGGTTACGGACAGTTCTTC.

A few counts support this clonotype. The gene calls are TRBV4-1 and TRBJ2-5; D gene uncertain. V was pared by 1 base and J by 1 base, with 7 bases between. Germline lookup yields CDR1 MGHRA and CDR2 YSYEKL. The CDR3 has 14 amino acids. CDR3 in DNA: TGCGCCAGCAGCCAAGCCCAGGTCCAAGAGACCCAGTACTTC. Its translation: CASSQAQVQETQYF.

Only a few counts were recorded for this clonotype. The chain couples TRBV12-3 or TRBV12-4 to TRBJ2-5; possible D gene TRBD1, 6 bases. Trimming left V 1 base short and J 1 base short, with 16 bases between. The CDR3 totals 17 residues. DNA for the CDR3: TGTGCCAGCAGTTTAGACCCCCCATGGGGGCCCCAAGAGACCCAGTACTTC. Translation gives CASSLDPPWGPQETQYF.

V and J are TRBV6-5 and TRBJ1-1; D is possibly TRBD1 (6 bases). From germline, CDR1 is MNHEY and CDR2 SVGAGI. The CDR3 consists of 15 residues. V lost 2 bases, J lost 0 bases, and 10 bases lay in between. The CDR3 region has the DNA TGTGCCAGCAGTTACAGGGGGGGTATGAACACTGAAGCTTTCTTT. It yields the protein CASSYRGGMNTEAFF.

By share, this clonotype ranks as medium-sized. The V call is TRBV7-8, the J call TRBJ1-6; 7 positions agree with TRBD1. The CDR3 runs 13 residues. J was trimmed by 9 bases and V by 5 bases; bases with no gene match: 4. The germline V gene encodes CDR1 SGHVS and CDR2 FQNEAQ. Written as DNA, the CDR3 is TGTGCCAGCAGCGTCAGGGGGAGTTCACCCCTCCACTTT. The encoded protein is CASSVRGSSPLHF. Looking up the rest from reference TRBV7-8 and TRBJ1-6 gives the full variable domain: GAGVSQSPRYKVAKRGQDVALRCDPISGHVSLFWYQQALGQGPEFLTYFQNEAQLDKSGLPSDRFFAERPEGSVSTLKIQRTQQEDSAVYLCASSVRGSSPLHFGNGTRLTVT.

The chain is built from TRBV13 and TRBJ2-3, with D tentatively TRBD1 (6 bases). Germline V gives CDR1 PRHDT, CDR2 FYEKMQ (reference sequence). Trimming took 7 bases from V and 2 from J, leaving 13 bases between them. The CDR3 is 14 amino acids. The CDR3 protein is CASKQGRHTDTQYF. The CDR3 DNA follows: TGTGCCAGCAAGCAGGGGAGACACACAGATACGCAGTATTTT.

The gene calls are TRBV5-1 and TRBJ2-7, with 7 nucleotides matching TRBD1. This CDR3 is 13 amino acids long. Germline V gives CDR1 SGHRS, CDR2 YFSETQ. With V trimmed by 4 bases and J by 3 bases, 4 bases remained unmatched. The CDR3 DNA is TGCGCCAGCAGCCCGGGACAGCGCTACGAGCAGTACTTC. Its translation: CASSPGQRYEQYF. The complete variable domain, with remaining parts taken from reference TRBV5-1 and TRBJ2-7, reads KAGVTQTPRYLIKTRGQQVTLSCSPISGHRSVSWYQQTPGQGLQFLFEYFSETQRNKGNFPGRFSGRQFSNSRSEMNVSTLELGDSALYLCASSPGQRYEQYFGPGTRLTVT.

In this sample, this clonotype turned up a few times. The J gene is TRBJ1-4, the V gene TRBV12-3 or TRBV12-4; 7 nucleotides align to TRBD1. The CDR3 sequence is 15 residues long. J was trimmed by 8 bases and V by 5 bases; bases with no gene match: 11. DNA for the CDR3: TGTGCCAGCAGTCTTAATGACAGGGTTGGGGAAAAACTGTTTTTT. The encoded protein is CASSLNDRVGEKLFF.

This clonotype was seen just once. This chain connects TRBV19 to TRBJ2-3; no clear D gene. This CDR3 has 15 residues. Trimming took 2 bases from V and 2 from J, leaving 11 bases between them. The V gene's germline CDR1 is LNHDA and CDR2 SQIVND (reference sequence). CDR3 residues: CASSIIVGFTDTQYF. DNA of the CDR3: TGTGCCAGTAGTATAATAGTAGGCTTCACAGATACGCAGTATTTT. The full variable domain, its missing parts supplied by reference TRBV19 and TRBJ2-3, is DGGITQSPKYLFRKEGQNVTLSCEQNLNHDAMYWYRQDPGQGLRLIYYSQIVNDFQKGDIAEGYSVSREKKESFPLTVTSAQKNPTAFYLCASSIIVGFTDTQYFGPGTRLTVL.

The J gene is TRBJ1-5, the V gene TRBV20-1; no clear D gene. CDR3 length: 14 amino acids. V lost 6 bases, J lost 1 base, and 13 bases lay in between. CDR1 and CDR2 from the germline V gene are DFQATT and SNEGSKA (reference sequence). In nucleotides, the CDR3 is TGCAGTGCACGGGCTCACAGAAGCAATCAGCCCCAGCATTTT. Amino acid sequence: CSARAHRSNQPQHF.

The J gene is TRBJ1-1, the V gene TRBV19; no firm D call. Trimming stripped 5 bases from V and 7 bases from J, with 14 bases between. The CDR3 length is 13 residues. The V gene's germline CDR1 is LNHDA and CDR2 SQIVND (reference sequence). CDR3 sequence: CASSWTGLNEAFF. In DNA form, the CDR3 reads TGTGCCAGTAGTTGGACCGGGCTAAATGAAGCTTTCTTT.

The chain carries TRBV7-6 and TRBJ1-1; D gene unclear. Germline V lookup: CDR1 SGHVS, CDR2 FNYEAQ. The germline V and J ends were trimmed by 7 bases and 7 bases, with 19 bases remaining between them. This CDR3 region has 14 residues. CDR3: CASTYTGPAVEAFF. Written as DNA, the CDR3 is TGTGCCAGCACCTATACGGGTCCCGCCGTTGAAGCTTTCTTT.

The chain recombines TRBV5-1 with TRBJ2-5, with 13 nucleotides matching TRBD2. J lost 5 bases, V lost 4 bases, and 8 bases had no gene match. Germline CDR1 reads SGHRS; CDR2 reads YFSETQ. The CDR3 consists of 16 residues. The CDR3 region is CASSALAGGPWETQYF. DNA of the CDR3: TGCGCCAGCAGCGCACTAGCGGGGGGGCCCTGGGAGACCCAGTACTTC.

This clonotype was observed a handful of times. The rearrangement uses TRBV5-1 and TRBJ1-1; no clear D. Germline-derived CDR1 and CDR2 are SGHRS and YFSETQ. CDR3 length: 16 residues. Trimming removed 4 bases at V and 1 base at J, with 17 bases between. The chain's CDR3 is CASSGLRDTPNTEAFF. DNA of the CDR3: TGCGCCAGCAGCGGTCTTCGCGACACTCCGAACACTGAAGCTTTCTTT.

V usage is TRBV6-5 and J usage is TRBJ2-3, with TRBD1 identical over 7 bases. Germline V lookup: CDR1 MNHEY, CDR2 SVGAGI. The V and J ends lost 5 bases and 4 bases, in that order; junction bases with no gene match: 12. The CDR3 has 16 amino acids. CDR3 nucleotide sequence: TGTGCCAGCAGTACCTCCCCGACAGGGACCCCAGATACGCAGTATTTT. It is translated as CASSTSPTGTPDTQYF.

This clonotype has only a few counts. J is TRBJ2-7 and V is TRBV24-1, with 11 bases identical to TRBD1. The CDR3 contains 14 residues. Germline values: CDR1 KGHDR, CDR2 SFDVKD. V shed 7 bases, J shed 5 bases, and the junction held 6 bases outside the gene matches. CDR3 coding DNA: TGTGCCACCAGGAAATGGACAGGGGGCGACGAGCAGTACTTC. It specifies CATRKWTGGDEQYF.

This clonotype turned up a few times. The chain combines TRBV19 with TRBJ2-2, with 10 bases that match TRBD2. V dropped 6 bases and J dropped 4; count of bases not matched to a gene: 8. Germline values: CDR1 LNHDA, CDR2 SQIVND (reference sequence). This CDR3 is 16 amino acids long. The CDR3 here is CASRIPGLAFTGELFF. DNA of the CDR3: TGTGCCAGTAGGATACCGGGACTAGCGTTCACCGGGGAGCTGTTTTTT.

This clonotype was observed at least ten times. The V gene is TRBV7-2, the J gene TRBJ2-3, with 13 bases fitting TRBD2. V lost 6 bases to trimming and J lost 5 bases; unmatched junction nucleotides: 5. Germline V gives CDR1 SGHTA, CDR2 FQGNSA. The CDR3 totals 15 residues. This chain's CDR3 is CASSPLAGGRDTQYF. CDR3 in DNA: TGTGCCAGCAGTCCACTAGCGGGGGGGCGAGATACGCAGTATTTT.

The gene calls are TRBV19 and TRBJ1-2; D possibly corresponds to TRBD1 (5 bases). Trimming left V 6 bases short and J 4 bases short, with 21 bases between. The CDR3 has 16 amino acids. Germline loops: CDR1 LNHDA, CDR2 SQIVND (reference sequence). The chain's CDR3 is CASSPLGGRRFYGYTF. In DNA form, the CDR3 reads TGTGCCAGTAGCCCTCTCGGGGGACGAAGGTTCTATGGCTACACCTTC.

A word on this clonotype: The junction departs from germline at one end; a sequencing error may be responsible. V gene TRBV6-2 or TRBV6-3 combines with J gene TRBJ1-1, with unresolved D. Germline CDR1 MNHEY, CDR2 SVGEGT. The CDR3 sequence is 17 residues long. The CDR3 nucleotides read TGTGCCAGCAGTTACTCCCGCTCTGATTTTCTAGGCACTGAAACTTTCTTT. It yields the protein CASSYSRSDFLGTETFF.

This chain joins TRBV6-8 and TRBJ2-1; 12 nucleotides line up with TRBD1. The CDR3 has 15 amino acids. The trim removed 3 bases at V and 12 bases at J, leaving 9 bases unmatched. The germline gives CDR1 MNHGY, CDR2 SAAAGT. The CDR3 region is CASSYTGTGGGGQFF. The CDR3 DNA is TGTGCCAGCAGTTATACCGGGACAGGGGGCGGTGGGCAGTTCTTC.

A note on this clonotype: Sequence at one end of the junction differs from germline and may be a read error. This chain links TRBV5-3 with TRBJ1-5, with D uncertain. TRBV5-3 falls under the ORF class, with uncertain function. The length of the CDR3 is 17 residues. The CDR3 region is CASSLGQTIYSNQPQHF. CDR3 coding DNA: TGTGCCAGCAGCTTGGGTCAGACGATTTATAGCAATCAGCCCCAGCATTTT.

This chain uses TRBV18 with TRBJ2-7; 9 nucleotides line up with TRBD1. CDR1 KGHSH and CDR2 LQKENI come from the germline V gene. V lost 4 bases to trimming and J lost 7 bases; unmatched junction nucleotides: 8. The CDR3 contains 14 residues. Here the CDR3 reads CASSLRDRAWEQYF. For the CDR3, the DNA is TGTGCCAGCTCACTCCGGGACAGGGCGTGGGAGCAGTACTTC.

V usage is TRBV12-3 or TRBV12-4 and J usage is TRBJ1-5; D is possibly TRBD1 (6 bases). This CDR3 comprises 14 residues. Trimming took off 6 bases at V and 5 bases at J, with 14 bases between the two ends. CDR3 bases: TGTGCCAGCAGGCAAGGTGGGGGGCATCAGCCCCAGCATTTT. It yields the protein CASRQGGGHQPQHF.

This clonotype has only a few counts. The chain carries TRBV2 and TRBJ2-2, with 7 bases matching TRBD1. This CDR3 region has 12 residues. Germline V gene sequence: CDR1 SNHLY, CDR2 FYNNEI. After removal of 7 bases from V and 6 bases from J, the junction contained 2 bases not matched to a gene. Written as DNA, the CDR3 is TGTGCCAGCACAGGGGGTGCCGGGGAGCTGTTTTTT. Translation gives CASTGGAGELFF. The whole variable domain, filled in from reference TRBV2 and TRBJ2-2, reads EPEVTQTPSHQVTQMGQEVILRCVPISNHLYFYWYRQILGQKVEFLVSFYNNEISEKSEIFDDQFSVERPDGSNFTLKIRSTKLEDSAMYFCASTGGAGELFFGEGSRLTVL.

This clonotype has a count of ten or more. The chain uses TRBV7-2 and TRBJ2-7, with a tentative D call TRBD1 (7 bases). Trimming removed 6 bases from V and 4 bases from J, with 16 bases in between. This CDR3 has 14 residues. From germline, CDR1 is SGHTA and CDR2 FQGNSA. The CDR3 loop reads CASSLQGGRYEQYV. Written as DNA, the CDR3 is TGTGCCAGCAGTCTCCAGGGGGGCCGTTACGAGCAGTACGTC.